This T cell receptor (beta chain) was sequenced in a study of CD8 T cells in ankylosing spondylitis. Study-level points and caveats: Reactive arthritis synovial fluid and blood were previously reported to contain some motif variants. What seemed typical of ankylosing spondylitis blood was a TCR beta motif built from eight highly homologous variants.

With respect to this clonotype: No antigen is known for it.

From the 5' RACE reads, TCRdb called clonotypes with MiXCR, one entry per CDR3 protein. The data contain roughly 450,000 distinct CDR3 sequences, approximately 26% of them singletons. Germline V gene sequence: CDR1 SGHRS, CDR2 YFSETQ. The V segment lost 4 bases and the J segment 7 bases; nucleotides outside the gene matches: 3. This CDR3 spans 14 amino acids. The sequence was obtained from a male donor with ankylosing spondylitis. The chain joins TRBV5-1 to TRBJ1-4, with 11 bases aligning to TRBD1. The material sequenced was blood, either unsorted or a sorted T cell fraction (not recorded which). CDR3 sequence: CASSADRGREKLFF. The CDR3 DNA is TGCGCCAGCAGCGCGGACAGGGGGCGTGAAAAACTGTTTTTT.